This T cell receptor beta chain was profiled in a study of shared clonotypes between healthy human individuals (dated by TCRdb to about 2020). Regarding the study in general: The cohort included three men and a couple of women between 18 and 49 years of age. For each donor, CD4 naive and CD4 memory were each given three plates, CD8 naive was given two plates, and CD8 memory was given one plate. Blood TCR repertoires of a handful of healthy adults were deeply sequenced to estimate repertoire size and the extent of clonotype sharing between individuals. Different laboratories and diverse techniques were used to prepare libraries and sequence TCR repertoires, to increase sequencing depth and limit assay-specific biases. Leukapheresis yielded between about 0.9 and 9 billion PBMCs per donor. Beyond this particular receptor, the publication reports: Compared with non-shared clonotypes, clonotypes shared by all four sorted-subset donors had higher generation probabilities. Rarefaction of sorted-subset datasets indicated incomplete sequencing despite the large sequencing depth. The small number of donors limited the genetic and exposure-history diversity represented. Larger estimated clonotype richness was generally found for naive subsets than for memory subsets. Sampling was restricted to blood, and TCR repertoires in tissue are likely to differ from TCR repertoires in blood. Sharing across a few donors was observed for about 5% of naive CD4, around 3.5% of naive CD8, 2.3% of memory CD4, and around 0.42% of memory CD8 clonotypes. Pairwise subsampling indicated that sequencing depth was expected to affect the degree of clonotype sharing among donors.

At the junction V is shortened by 4 bases and J by 5 bases; bases outside the gene matches: 11. From the cysteine through the phenylalanine, the CDR3 covers 15 amino acids. The read is trimmed to its CDR3 DNA, 45 bases read in frame from base 1. CDR1 SGHRS and CDR2 YFSETQ were looked up in the germline V gene. The donors were healthy, HIV-negative adults who had no recently reported acute infections or vaccinations. Every donor was a Caucasian adult residing in Nashville, Tennessee, USA. CD4+ T cells were enriched by magnetic negative selection; naive cells were then positively selected on CD45RA, and the negative fraction formed the memory subset. Blood was obtained by leukapheresis, after which PBMCs were separated by Ficoll-Histopaque density gradient centrifugation and cryopreserved in liquid nitrogen vapor phase. Purity and quantity of every magnetically sorted T cell population were checked by analytical flow cytometry. Each sorted fraction had its genomic DNA isolated and then quantified by UV absorbance on a Nanodrop 2000c.

TCR CDR3 regions were amplified from genomic DNA by multiplex PCR using the deep immunoSEQ assay. Genomic DNA extracted from each cell subset was distributed evenly over all wells of several immunoSEQ 96-well plates, and each plate served as one replicate. For sorted subsets, each replicate PCR was loaded with 200 ng genomic DNA, equivalent to 25,000 to 30,000 T cell genomes. Purified libraries were measured with a Qubit 3.0 fluorometer, size-checked on a Bioanalyzer 2100, and measured again with the KAPA Library Quantification kit. A separate single-read 150-cycle Illumina NextSeq 550 flow cell was used to sequence each immunoSEQ 96-well plate. The paper's processing steps were these. Because the immunoSEQ output held only junctional sequences and lacked quality scores, the filtering could not match the filtering applied to full-length reads. To assign V/J genes and CDR3, sequences were annotated against IMGT germline references using PyIR, a Python wrapper for IgBLAST v1.9. Reads with weak V/J assignments (E-value above 1e-6), missing CDR3, stop codons, out-of-frame junctions, or ambiguous translated residues were removed. V3J clonotypes were defined as sequences sharing an identical inferred V gene, J gene, and CDR3 amino acid sequence. Percentage overlap between repertoires was calculated by dividing the number of shared unique clonotypes by the size of the smaller repertoire. RTK rarefaction, the Chao1 estimator, and Recon v2.1 estimates of unobserved clonotypes were used to assess repertoire richness. For all TCRbeta clonotypes obtained by the gDNA method from several donors, generation probabilities were computed with OLGA. TCRdb stores this immuneACCESS table with in-frame sequences only. Part of the clones is absent; in the studies checked, under half of the shortfall reflects unresolved V genes, and no reason is known for the rest. That table furnishes V, J and clone size, whereas the DNA furnished D and trimming. The sample records some 1.5 million clones, approximately 98% of which are singletons. 0.4% to 0.45% of the sample is in the top ten clones.

Worth noting for this clone: The antigen this receptor binds is unknown. No per-base quality is available; no much larger clone lies one base away.

Sequencing was done on a sample of naive CD4+ T cells sorted from blood. The cell subset or site label, read with the paper, signifies: CD45RA+ positively selected. The rearranged chain carries TRBV5-1 and TRBJ1-2, with 7 bases aligning to TRBD1. This receptor was obtained from a man aged 25 to 40 in good health. The DNA sequence is TGCGCCAGCAGCCTGGCACAGGGGAAGAGTTATGGCTACACCTTC. The translation is CASSLAQGKSYGYTF.